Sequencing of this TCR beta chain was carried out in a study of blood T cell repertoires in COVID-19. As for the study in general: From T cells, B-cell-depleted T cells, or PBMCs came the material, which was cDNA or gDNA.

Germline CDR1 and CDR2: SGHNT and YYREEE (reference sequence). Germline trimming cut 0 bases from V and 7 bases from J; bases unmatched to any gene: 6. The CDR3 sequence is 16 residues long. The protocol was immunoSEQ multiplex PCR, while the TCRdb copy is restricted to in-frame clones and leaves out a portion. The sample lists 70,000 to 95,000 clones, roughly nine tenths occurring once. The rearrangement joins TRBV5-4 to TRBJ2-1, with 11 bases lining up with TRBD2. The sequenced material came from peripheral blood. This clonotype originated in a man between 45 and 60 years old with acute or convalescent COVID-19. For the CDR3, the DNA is TGTGCCAGCAGCTTGGGCACTAGCGGGAGAGGGAATGAGCAGTTCTTC. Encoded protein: CASSLGTSGRGNEQFF.